Below, 21 T cell receptor beta chains from the same sample are listed, as sequenced in a study of neurological immune-mediated disorders. MiXCR was run by TCRdb on the 5' RACE reads, yielding one entry per CDR3 protein. This repertoire shows around 80,000 distinct CDR3 sequences, 9% to 12% found once; its top ten account for 1.8%. Sequencing was performed on PBMCs. Source of these receptors: a middle-aged man in good health.

Many counts were recorded for this clonotype. The chain is built from TRBV11-2 and TRBJ1-4; 7 bases fit TRBD1. The CDR3 covers 15 residues. The V segment lost 3 bases and the J segment 8 bases; nucleotides outside the gene matches: 9. Germline loops: CDR1 SGHAT, CDR2 FQNNGV. In nucleotides, the CDR3 is TGTGCCAGCAGCTTCTCTTCGACAGGGCACGAAAAACTGTTTTTT. It translates to CASSFSSTGHEKLFF.

Ten or more counts support this clonotype. The chain is built from TRBV11-3 and TRBJ2-1; D is ambiguous. This CDR3 contains 15 residues. V was clipped by 1 base and J by 0 bases, with 7 bases between them. From germline, CDR1 is SGHNT and CDR2 YENEEA. In nucleotides, the CDR3 is TGTGCCAGCAGCTTAGGAGCGCTCTCCTACAATGAGCAGTTCTTC. This gives the protein CASSLGALSYNEQFF. Looking up the rest from reference TRBV11-3 and TRBJ2-1 gives the full variable domain: EAGVVQSPRYKIIEKKQPVAFWCNPISGHNTLYWYLQNLGQGPELLIRYENEEAVDDSQLPKDRFSAERLKGVDSTLKIQPAELGDSAVYLCASSLGALSYNEQFFGPGTRLTVL.

The table lists this clonotype with many counts. The chain is built from TRBV28 and TRBJ2-2, with 7 bases that match TRBD2. The germline CDR1 and CDR2 sequences are MDHEN and SYDVKM. This CDR3 has 19 amino acids. After removal of 2 bases from V and 4 bases from J, the junction contained 16 bases not matched to a gene. The CDR3 nucleotides are TGTGCCAGCAGTTTACCTAGCGGAGTCACCCTGGGGGGCACCGGGGAGCTGTTTTTT. Its protein is CASSLPSGVTLGGTGELFF.

The sample holds many counts of this clonotype. This rearrangement joins TRBV7-3 to TRBJ2-1, with unresolved D. This CDR3 comprises 13 residues. V lost 5 bases and J 6 bases, leaving 11 bases between the germline ends. From germline, CDR1 is SGHTA and CDR2 FQGTGA. The CDR3 protein is CASSPEYPNEQFF. CDR3 bases: TGTGCCAGCAGCCCTGAATATCCCAATGAGCAGTTCTTC.

This clonotype was recorded at least ten times. The CDR3 sequence: CASSLLSASEQYF. DNA for the CDR3: TGTGCCAGCAGTTTACTAAGCGCAAGCGAGCAGTACTTC. The rearrangement uses TRBV28 and TRBJ2-7; D gene ambiguous. Per the germline V gene, CDR1 is MDHEN and CDR2 is SYDVKM. This CDR3 is built from 13 residues. Trimming pared 2 bases from V and 6 bases from J, leaving 11 bases between.

The sample holds many counts of this clonotype. The chain joins TRBV6-5 to TRBJ1-6, with 7 bases lining up with TRBD1. Germline V gene data show CDR1 as MNHEY and CDR2 as SVGAGI. This CDR3 comprises 17 residues. V lost 4 bases and J lost 6; bases outside the gene matches: 12. CDR3 nucleotides: TGTGCCAGCAGTTTTTCATCCGGGACAGCTACTAATTCACCCCTCCACTTT. Amino acid sequence: CASSFSSGTATNSPLHF.

There are many counts of this clonotype. The V gene is TRBV10-2, the J gene TRBJ2-3; tentatively, D is TRBD1 (6 bases). The germline CDR1 and CDR2 sequences are WSHSY and SAAADI. Trimming removed 5 bases from V and 0 bases from J, with 9 bases in between. The CDR3 contains 14 residues. CDR3 loop: CASSSQGSTDTQYF. As DNA, the CDR3 is TGCGCCAGCAGTTCACAGGGTAGCACAGATACGCAGTATTTT.

This clonotype was counted at least ten times. The V gene is TRBV12-3 or TRBV12-4, the J gene TRBJ2-5; weak D call: TRBD2 (6 bases). V was trimmed by 6 bases and J by 5 bases, leaving 19 bases between them. This CDR3 is 15 amino acids long. The CDR3 sequence is CASRSGTVRWETQYF. The CDR3 DNA reads as TGTGCCAGCAGATCGGGGACTGTACGTTGGGAGACCCAGTACTTC.

This clonotype was seen ten or more times. The gene calls are TRBV5-1 and TRBJ2-1, with no clear D. This CDR3 is 13 amino acids long. V dropped 0 bases and J dropped 7 bases, with 8 bases sitting between them. Germline assignment: CDR1 SGHRS and CDR2 YFSETQ. The CDR3: CASSLGLANEQFF. CDR3 in DNA: TGCGCCAGCAGCTTGGGGTTGGCGAATGAGCAGTTCTTC.

Many counts were recorded for this clonotype. V usage is TRBV7-6 and J usage is TRBJ2-7, with D perhaps matching TRBD2 (6 bases). Germline lookup yields CDR1 SGHVS and CDR2 FNYEAQ. V was pared by 1 base and J by 3 bases, with 13 bases between. The CDR3 length is 15 residues. The CDR3 spells CASSLGSAGNYEQYF. The CDR3 nucleotides read TGTGCCAGCAGCTTAGGGTCTGCGGGGAACTACGAGCAGTACTTC. The full variable domain, completed using reference TRBV7-6 and TRBJ2-7, is GAGVSQSPRYKVTKRGQDVALRCDPISGHVSLYWYRQALGQGPEFLTYFNYEAQQDKSGLPNDRFSAERPEGSISTLTIQRTEQRDSAMYRCASSLGSAGNYEQYFGPGTRLTVT.

This clonotype appeared many times. This chain joins TRBV5-1 and TRBJ2-5, with 14 positions matching TRBD2. Germline V gene data show CDR1 as SGHRS and CDR2 as YFSETQ. With V trimmed by 3 bases and J by 5 bases, 9 bases remained unmatched. This CDR3 spans 17 amino acids. CDR3 bases: TGCGCCAGCAGCTCCGGGACTAGCGGGAGTCGAGGCGAGACCCAGTACTTC. Protein product: CASSSGTSGSRGETQYF.

This clonotype was seen repeatedly, ten times or more. The CDR3 coding sequence is TGTGCCAGCAGCTCGTCCTCACTAGCGACTTACGAGCAGTACTTC. Translating it yields CASSSSSLATYEQYF. The chain has TRBV7-6 and TRBJ2-7; the match to TRBD2 covers 7 bases. This CDR3 comprises 15 residues. The V and J ends lost 4 bases and 4 bases, in that order; junction bases with no gene match: 10. CDR1 is SGHVS and CDR2 is FNYEAQ in the germline V gene. The variable domain in full, with the rest retrieved from reference TRBV7-6 and TRBJ2-7, is GAGVSQSPRYKVTKRGQDVALRCDPISGHVSLYWYRQALGQGPEFLTYFNYEAQQDKSGLPNDRFSAERPEGSISTLTIQRTEQRDSAMYRCASSSSSLATYEQYFGPGTRLTVT.

The chain uses TRBV10-3 and TRBJ2-1; D is uncertain. Per germline, CDR1 ENHRY and CDR2 SYGVKD. The V gene lost 2 bases and the J gene lost 5 bases, with 4 bases spanning the gap. The CDR3 consists of 12 residues. CDR3 sequence (DNA): TGTGCCATCAGTGAGACCGACAATGAGCAGTTCTTC. It yields the protein CAISETDNEQFF.

At least ten counts were recorded for this clonotype. The V gene is TRBV13, the J gene TRBJ2-7, with a weak D call TRBD2 (7 bases). V was cut by 3 bases and J by 1 base, with 19 bases left in between. CDR1 and CDR2 (germline): PRHDT, FYEKMQ (reference sequence). The CDR3 sequence is 17 residues long. The CDR3 nucleotides are TGTGCCAGCAGCTTTTCAGCGGGACATCCTCTATCCTACGAGCAGTACTTC. Amino acids: CASSFSAGHPLSYEQYF.

The rearrangement joins TRBV7-6 to TRBJ2-1; D call uncertain. Germline CDR1 reads SGHVS; CDR2 reads FNYEAQ. The length of the CDR3 is 12 residues. V lost 2 bases to trimming and J lost 12 bases, with 11 bases between them. The CDR3 is CASSLNSLAQFF. Written as DNA, the CDR3 is TGTGCCAGCAGCTTAAACTCATTAGCGCAGTTCTTC.

This clonotype was detected ten times or more. The chain combines TRBV12-3 or TRBV12-4 with TRBJ2-1, with TRBD2 matching 7 bases. The CDR3 loop spans 15 amino acids. Trimming removed 6 bases from V and 0 bases from J; junction bases left unmatched: 5. The CDR3 loop is CASSWRGSSYNEQFF. CDR3 DNA: TGTGCCAGCAGCTGGCGGGGGAGCTCCTACAATGAGCAGTTCTTC.

This clonotype was seen many times. V and J are TRBV29-1 and TRBJ1-3, with D unresolved. The V gene lost 6 bases and the J gene lost 1 base, with 7 bases spanning the gap. The CDR3 consists of 12 residues. Germline V gives CDR1 SQVTM, CDR2 ANQGSEA. CDR3 amino acids: CSVGWSGNTIYF. The CDR3 bases are TGCAGCGTGGGGTGGTCTGGAAACACCATATATTTT.

This clonotype has ten or more counts. The rearrangement joins TRBV5-6 to TRBJ2-1; 11 positions agree with TRBD2. With V trimmed by 4 bases and J by 4 bases, 7 bases remained unmatched. The CDR3 sequence is 16 residues long. Germline V CDR1 and CDR2: SGHDT, YYEEEE. The CDR3 DNA follows: TGTGCCAGCAGCGGCGGACTAGCGGGTACATACAATGAGCAGTTCTTC. This gives the protein CASSGGLAGTYNEQFF.

This clonotype occurred many times. The J gene is TRBJ2-7, the V gene TRBV7-2, with 7 bases matching TRBD1. This CDR3 spans 16 amino acids. Trimming removed 4 bases from V and 4 bases from J; junction bases left unmatched: 13. Germline V CDR1 and CDR2: SGHTA, FQGNSA. CDR3 in amino acids: CASSSRGGFVAYEQYF. The CDR3 DNA follows: TGTGCCAGCAGCTCCCGAGGGGGCTTTGTGGCTTACGAGCAGTACTTC.

This clonotype was counted ten times or more. The chain joins TRBV12-3 or TRBV12-4 to TRBJ2-5, with D perhaps TRBD1 (6 bases). Deletions cut 6 bases from V and 5 bases from J, with 13 bases between. The CDR3 runs 13 residues. CDR3 nucleotide sequence: TGTGCCAGCAGACAGGGTTTTGAGGAGACCCAGTACTTC. Translating it yields CASRQGFEETQYF.

The chain employs TRBV12-3 or TRBV12-4 and TRBJ2-7; 7 bases match TRBD2. This CDR3 is built from 15 residues. Trimming removed 8 bases from V and 6 bases from J; junction bases left unmatched: 16. CDR3 loop: CASQRAGDPYREQYF. The CDR3 coding sequence is TGTGCCAGCCAACGGGCGGGGGATCCGTATCGCGAGCAGTACTTC.